This is a list of T cell receptor beta chains from one sample in a study of T cells after yellow fever vaccination. From the 5' RACE reads, TCRdb called clonotypes with MiXCR, one entry per CDR3 protein. Among 340,000 or so distinct CDR3 sequences listed, 9.5% to 15% were seen once. The sequences come from CD4+ T cells sorted from PBMCs, collected 15 days after the yellow fever booster vaccination. The source is a man aged 18-30 years who received the YFV17D yellow fever vaccine. Both conserved end residues are part of each CDR3. Each record gives: J gene, clone size, V gene, D gene, CDR3 DNA, CDR3 protein. The D gene is left open where the match is weak. The listing skips clone size in some rows; elsewhere it reads once, few, many or a size class.

>TRBJ2-7|few|TRBV5-1|TRBD2
TGCGCCAGCAGCTTATCCCCCTGGACTAGCTGGGACGAGCAGTACTTC
CASSLSPWTSWDEQYF
>TRBJ2-5|.|TRBV5-1|.
TGCGCCAGCAGCCAATCTTTCGTAGCCGAGACCCAGTACTTC
CASSQSFVAETQYF
>TRBJ1-2|few|TRBV20-1|.
TGCAGTGCAGTCGGACAGCTCCCTAACTATGGCTACACCTTC
CSAVGQLPNYGYTF
>TRBJ1-2|few|TRBV7-2|TRBD1
TGTGCCAGCAGCCCCGCGACAGGGGCGGTGGGTGGCTACACCTTC
CASSPATGAVGGYTF
>TRBJ2-3|.|TRBV19|.
TGTGCCAGTAAGCCGTCGGGGATTCCTAGCACAGATACGCAGTATTTT
CASKPSGIPSTDTQYF
>TRBJ2-1|.|TRBV5-4|TRBD2
TGTGCCAGCAGTCATATCGGGATTAGCGGGGGCTCCAATGAGCAGTTCTTC
CASSHIGISGGSNEQFF
>TRBJ1-2|.|TRBV7-2|TRBD1
TGTGCCAGCAGCGAGGACAGGGCTCAAGTGGGCTACACCTTC
CASSEDRAQVGYTF
>TRBJ1-3|.|TRBV2|.
TGTGCCAGCAGTGAACTGGGGCGGCTCTCTGGAAACACCATATATTTT
CASSELGRLSGNTIYF
>TRBJ2-3|few|TRBV12-3/TRBV12-4|.
TGTGCCAGCAGGGGGTGGGCGCAGCAGGGAGATACGCAGTATTTT
CASRGWAQQGDTQYF
>TRBJ2-4|few|TRBV6-2/TRBV6-3|.
TGTGCCAGCAGTGGTCCCGGGACGCAAGGAAACATTCAGTACTTC
CASSGPGTQGNIQYF